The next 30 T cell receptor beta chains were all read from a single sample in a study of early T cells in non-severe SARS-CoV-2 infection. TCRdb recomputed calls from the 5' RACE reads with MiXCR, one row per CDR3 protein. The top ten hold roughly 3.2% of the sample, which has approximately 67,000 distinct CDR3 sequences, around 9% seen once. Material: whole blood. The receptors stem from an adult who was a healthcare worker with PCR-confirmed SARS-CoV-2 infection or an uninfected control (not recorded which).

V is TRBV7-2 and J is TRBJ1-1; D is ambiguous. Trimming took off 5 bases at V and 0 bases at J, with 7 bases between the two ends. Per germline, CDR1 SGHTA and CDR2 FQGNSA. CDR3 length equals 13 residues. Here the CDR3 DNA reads TGTGCCAGCAGCCAAGCCCTGAACACTGAAGCTTTCTTT. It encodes CASSQALNTEAFF. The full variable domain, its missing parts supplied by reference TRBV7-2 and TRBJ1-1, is GAGVSQSPSNKVTEKGKDVELRCDPISGHTALYWYRQSLGQGLEFLIYFQGNSAPDKSGLPSDRFSAERTGGSVSTLTIQRTQQEDSAVYLCASSQALNTEAFFGQGTRLTVV.

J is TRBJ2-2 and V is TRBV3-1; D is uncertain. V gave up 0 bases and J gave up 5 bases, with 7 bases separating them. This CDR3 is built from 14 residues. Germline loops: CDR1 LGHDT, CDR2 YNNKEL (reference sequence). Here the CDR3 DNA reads TGTGCCAGCAGCCAAGAACAGAGGACCGGGGAGCTGTTTTTT. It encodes CASSQEQRTGELFF. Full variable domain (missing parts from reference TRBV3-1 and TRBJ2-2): DTAVSQTPKYLVTQMGNDKSIKCEQNLGHDTMYWYKQDSKKFLKIMFSYNNKELIINETVPNRFSPKSPDKAHLNLHINSLELGDSAVYFCASSQEQRTGELFFGEGSRLTVL.

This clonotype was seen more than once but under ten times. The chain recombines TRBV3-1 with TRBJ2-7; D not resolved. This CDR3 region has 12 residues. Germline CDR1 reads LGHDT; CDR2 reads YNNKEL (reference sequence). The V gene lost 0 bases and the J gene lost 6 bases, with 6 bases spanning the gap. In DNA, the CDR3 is TGTGCCAGCAGCCAAGATCTGGCCGAGCAGTACTTC. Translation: CASSQDLAEQYF.

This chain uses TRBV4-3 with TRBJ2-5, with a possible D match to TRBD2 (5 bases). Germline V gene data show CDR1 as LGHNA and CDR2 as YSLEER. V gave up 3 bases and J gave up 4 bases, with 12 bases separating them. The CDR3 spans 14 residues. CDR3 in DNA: TGCGCCAGCAGCCAGACCCGGCGGGTAGAGACCCAGTACTTC. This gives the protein CASSQTRRVETQYF.

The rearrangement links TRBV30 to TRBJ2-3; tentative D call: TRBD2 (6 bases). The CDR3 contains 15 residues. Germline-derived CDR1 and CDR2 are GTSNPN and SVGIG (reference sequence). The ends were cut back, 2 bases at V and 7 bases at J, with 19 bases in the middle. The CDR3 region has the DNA TGTGCCTGGAGTATCGGGCGGGCTGGCGGGAATACGCAGTATTTT. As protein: CAWSIGRAGGNTQYF.

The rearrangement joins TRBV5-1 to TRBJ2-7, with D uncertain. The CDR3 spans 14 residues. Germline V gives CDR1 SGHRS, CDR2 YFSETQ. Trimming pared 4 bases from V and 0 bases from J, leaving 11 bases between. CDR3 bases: TGCGCCAGCAGCCGAATTTGGGGCTCCTACGAGCAGTACTTC. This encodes CASSRIWGSYEQYF.

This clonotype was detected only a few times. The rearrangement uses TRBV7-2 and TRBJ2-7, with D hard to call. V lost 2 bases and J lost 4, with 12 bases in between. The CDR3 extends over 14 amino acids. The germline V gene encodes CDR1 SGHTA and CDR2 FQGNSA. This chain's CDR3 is CASSLRPSGYEQYF. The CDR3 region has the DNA TGTGCCAGCAGCTTACGCCCTTCCGGTTACGAGCAGTACTTC.

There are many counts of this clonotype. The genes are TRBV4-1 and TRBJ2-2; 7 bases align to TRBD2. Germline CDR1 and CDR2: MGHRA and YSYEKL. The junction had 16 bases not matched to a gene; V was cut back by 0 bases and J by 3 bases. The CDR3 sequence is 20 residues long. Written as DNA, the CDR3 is TGCGCCAGCAGCCAAGATTGGCTAGCGGTATCCAAGCCCCACACCGGGGAGCTGTTTTTT. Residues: CASSQDWLAVSKPHTGELFF.

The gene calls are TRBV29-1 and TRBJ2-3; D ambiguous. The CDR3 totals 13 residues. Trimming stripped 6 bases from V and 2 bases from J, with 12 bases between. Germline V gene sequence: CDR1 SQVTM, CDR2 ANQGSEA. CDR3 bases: TGCAGCGTGCGACCGGGCCCCACAGATACGCAGTATTTT. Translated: CSVRPGPTDTQYF.

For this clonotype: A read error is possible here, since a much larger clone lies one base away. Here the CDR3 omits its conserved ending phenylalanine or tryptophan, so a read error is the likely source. The CDR3 here is CASSYGGTQYS. The CDR3 coding sequence is TGTGCCAGCAGTTACGGAGGGACCCAGTACTCC. The rearrangement joins TRBV6-2 or TRBV6-3 to TRBJ2-5; D is possibly TRBD2 (5 bases). The CDR3 runs 11 residues. CDR1 and CDR2 from the germline V gene are MNHEY and SVGEGT. Trimming left V 2 bases short and J 7 bases short, with 5 bases between.

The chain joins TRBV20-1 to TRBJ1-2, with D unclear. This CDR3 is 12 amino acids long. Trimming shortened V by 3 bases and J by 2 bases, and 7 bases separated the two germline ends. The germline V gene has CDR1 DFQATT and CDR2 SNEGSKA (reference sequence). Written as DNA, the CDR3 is TGCAGTGCTAGTGTACGGAACTATGGCTACACCTTC. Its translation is CSASVRNYGYTF.

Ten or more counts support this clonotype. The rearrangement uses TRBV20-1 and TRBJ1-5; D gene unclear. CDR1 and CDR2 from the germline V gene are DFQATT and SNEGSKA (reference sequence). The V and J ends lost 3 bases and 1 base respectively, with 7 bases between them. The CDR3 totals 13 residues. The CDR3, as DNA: TGCAGTGCTAGGGGCGAGAGCAATCAGCCCCAGCATTTT. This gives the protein CSARGESNQPQHF.

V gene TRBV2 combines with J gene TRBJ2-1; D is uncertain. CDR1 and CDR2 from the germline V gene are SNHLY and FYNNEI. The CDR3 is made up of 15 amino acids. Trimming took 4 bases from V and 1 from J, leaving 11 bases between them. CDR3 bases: TGTGCCAGCAGTGTACGGGTTCGGTCCTACAATGAGCAGTTCTTC. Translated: CASSVRVRSYNEQFF.

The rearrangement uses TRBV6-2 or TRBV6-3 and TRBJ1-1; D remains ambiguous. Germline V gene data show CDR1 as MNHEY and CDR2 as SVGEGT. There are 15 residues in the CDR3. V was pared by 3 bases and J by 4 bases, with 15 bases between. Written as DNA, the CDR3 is TGTGCCAGCAGTTATGCCTTGGTGGCAGGCACTGAAGCTTTCTTT. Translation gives CASSYALVAGTEAFF.

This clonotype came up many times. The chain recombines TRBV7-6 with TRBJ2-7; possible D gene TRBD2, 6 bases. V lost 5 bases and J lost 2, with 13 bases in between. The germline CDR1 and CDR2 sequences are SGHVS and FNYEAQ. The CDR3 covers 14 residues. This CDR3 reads CASSPLGGAYEQYF. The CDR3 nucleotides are TGTGCCAGCAGCCCCCTGGGAGGAGCCTACGAGCAGTACTTC.

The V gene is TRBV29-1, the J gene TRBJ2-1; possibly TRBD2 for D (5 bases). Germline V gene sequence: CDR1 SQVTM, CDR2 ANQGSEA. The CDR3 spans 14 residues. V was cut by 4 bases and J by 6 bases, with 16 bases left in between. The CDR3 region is CSVVLPVGGNEQFF. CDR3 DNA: TGCAGCGTTGTTCTACCCGTAGGAGGCAATGAGCAGTTCTTC.

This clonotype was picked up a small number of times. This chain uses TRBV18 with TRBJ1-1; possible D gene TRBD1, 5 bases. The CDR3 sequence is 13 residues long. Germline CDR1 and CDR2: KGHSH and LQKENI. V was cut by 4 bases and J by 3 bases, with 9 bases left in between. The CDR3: CASSQGRDTEAFF. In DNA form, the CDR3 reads TGTGCCAGCTCACAGGGGAGGGACACTGAAGCTTTCTTT. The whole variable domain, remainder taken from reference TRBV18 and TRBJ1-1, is NAGVMQNPRHLVRRRGQEARLRCSPMKGHSHVYWYRQLPEEGLKFMVYLQKENIIDESGMPKERFSAEFPKEGPSILRIQQVVRGDSAAYFCASSQGRDTEAFFGQGTRLTVV.

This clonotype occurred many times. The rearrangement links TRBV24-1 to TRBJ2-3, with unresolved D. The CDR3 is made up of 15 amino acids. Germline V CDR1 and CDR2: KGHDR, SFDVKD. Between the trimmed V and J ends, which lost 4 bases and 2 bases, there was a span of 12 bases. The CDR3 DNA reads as TGTGCCACCAGTGACCGACCGACACCCACAGATACGCAGTATTTT. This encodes CATSDRPTPTDTQYF.

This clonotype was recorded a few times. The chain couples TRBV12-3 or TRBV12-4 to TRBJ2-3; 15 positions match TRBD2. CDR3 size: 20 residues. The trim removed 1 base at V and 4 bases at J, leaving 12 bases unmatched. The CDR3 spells CASSLVARTSGRARADTQYF. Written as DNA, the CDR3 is TGTGCCAGCAGTTTAGTGGCTCGGACTAGCGGGAGGGCCAGGGCAGATACGCAGTATTTT.

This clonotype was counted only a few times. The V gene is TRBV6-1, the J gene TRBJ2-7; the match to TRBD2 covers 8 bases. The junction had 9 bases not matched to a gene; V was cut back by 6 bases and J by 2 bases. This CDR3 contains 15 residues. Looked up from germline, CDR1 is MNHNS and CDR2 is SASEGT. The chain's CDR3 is CASRETSGAPYEQYF. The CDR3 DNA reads TGTGCCAGCAGGGAAACTAGCGGAGCCCCCTACGAGCAGTACTTC.

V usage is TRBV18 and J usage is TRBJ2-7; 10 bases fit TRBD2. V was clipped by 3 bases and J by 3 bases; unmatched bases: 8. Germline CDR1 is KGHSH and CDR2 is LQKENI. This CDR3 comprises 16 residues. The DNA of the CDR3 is TGTGCCAGCTCACCCCAACTAGCGGGGCCAGACTACGAGCAGTACTTC. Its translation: CASSPQLAGPDYEQYF.

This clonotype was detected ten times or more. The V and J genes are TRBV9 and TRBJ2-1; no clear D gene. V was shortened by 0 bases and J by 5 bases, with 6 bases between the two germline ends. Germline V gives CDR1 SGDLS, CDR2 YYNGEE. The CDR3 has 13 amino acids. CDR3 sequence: CASSVAQNNEQFF. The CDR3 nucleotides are TGTGCCAGCAGCGTAGCCCAAAACAATGAGCAGTTCTTC.

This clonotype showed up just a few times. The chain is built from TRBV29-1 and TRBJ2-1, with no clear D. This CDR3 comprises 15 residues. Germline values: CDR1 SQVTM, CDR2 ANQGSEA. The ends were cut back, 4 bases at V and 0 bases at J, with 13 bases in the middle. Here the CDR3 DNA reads TGCAGCGTTGTCCCCGGCGGCTACTCCTACAATGAGCAGTTCTTC. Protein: CSVVPGGYSYNEQFF.

The CDR3 region is CSGQGQETQYF. CDR3 in DNA: TGCAGCGGACAGGGCCAAGAGACCCAGTACTTC. This chain uses TRBV20-1 with TRBJ2-5, with 8 positions matching TRBD1. Germline lookup yields CDR1 DFQATT and CDR2 SNEGSKA (reference sequence). This CDR3 region has 11 residues.

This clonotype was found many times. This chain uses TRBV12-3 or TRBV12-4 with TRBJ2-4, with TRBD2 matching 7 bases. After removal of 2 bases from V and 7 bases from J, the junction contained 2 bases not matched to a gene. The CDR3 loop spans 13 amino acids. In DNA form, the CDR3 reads TGTGCCAGCAGTTTATGGGGGGGGAACATTCAGTACTTC. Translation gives CASSLWGGNIQYF.

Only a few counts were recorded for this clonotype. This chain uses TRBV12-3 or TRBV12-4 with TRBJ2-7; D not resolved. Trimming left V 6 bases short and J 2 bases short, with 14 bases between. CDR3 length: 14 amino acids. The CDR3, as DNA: TGTGCCAGCAGACTCGGACGGCTAGCCTACGAGCAGTACTTC. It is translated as CASRLGRLAYEQYF.

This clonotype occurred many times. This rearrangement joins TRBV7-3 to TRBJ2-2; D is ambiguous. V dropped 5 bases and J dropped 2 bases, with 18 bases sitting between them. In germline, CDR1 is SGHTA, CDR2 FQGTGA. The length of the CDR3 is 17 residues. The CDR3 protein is CASSPSRSGINTGELFF. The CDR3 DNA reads TGTGCCAGCAGCCCATCCCGGTCTGGGATAAACACCGGGGAGCTGTTTTTT.

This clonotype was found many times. The chain's CDR3 is CASCIAGANNEQFF. As DNA, the CDR3 is TGCGCCAGCTGCATAGCGGGAGCTAACAATGAGCAGTTCTTC. This chain joins TRBV5-1 and TRBJ2-1, with 9 nucleotides matching TRBD2. Germline V gene data show CDR1 as SGHRS and CDR2 as YFSETQ. CDR3 length: 14 amino acids. J was trimmed by 5 bases and V by 7 bases; bases with no gene match: 7. Combining the CDR3 with reference TRBV5-1 and TRBJ2-1 gives the whole variable domain KAGVTQTPRYLIKTRGQQVTLSCSPISGHRSVSWYQQTPGQGLQFLFEYFSETQRNKGNFPGRFSGRQFSNSRSEMNVSTLELGDSALYLCASCIAGANNEQFFGPGTRLTVL.

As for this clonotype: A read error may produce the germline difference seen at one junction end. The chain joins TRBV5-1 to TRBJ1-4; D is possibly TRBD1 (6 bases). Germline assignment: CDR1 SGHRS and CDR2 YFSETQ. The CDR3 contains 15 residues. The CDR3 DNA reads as TGCGCCAGCAGCTTGTTGGCGGGGGGCGATGAAAGACTGTTTTTT. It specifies CASSLLAGGDERLFF.

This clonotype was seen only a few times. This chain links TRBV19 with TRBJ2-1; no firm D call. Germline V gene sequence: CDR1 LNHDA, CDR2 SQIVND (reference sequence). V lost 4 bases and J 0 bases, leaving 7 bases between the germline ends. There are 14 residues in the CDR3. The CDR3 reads CASSTDPSYNEQFF. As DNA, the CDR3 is TGTGCCAGTAGTACGGACCCCTCCTACAATGAGCAGTTCTTC.